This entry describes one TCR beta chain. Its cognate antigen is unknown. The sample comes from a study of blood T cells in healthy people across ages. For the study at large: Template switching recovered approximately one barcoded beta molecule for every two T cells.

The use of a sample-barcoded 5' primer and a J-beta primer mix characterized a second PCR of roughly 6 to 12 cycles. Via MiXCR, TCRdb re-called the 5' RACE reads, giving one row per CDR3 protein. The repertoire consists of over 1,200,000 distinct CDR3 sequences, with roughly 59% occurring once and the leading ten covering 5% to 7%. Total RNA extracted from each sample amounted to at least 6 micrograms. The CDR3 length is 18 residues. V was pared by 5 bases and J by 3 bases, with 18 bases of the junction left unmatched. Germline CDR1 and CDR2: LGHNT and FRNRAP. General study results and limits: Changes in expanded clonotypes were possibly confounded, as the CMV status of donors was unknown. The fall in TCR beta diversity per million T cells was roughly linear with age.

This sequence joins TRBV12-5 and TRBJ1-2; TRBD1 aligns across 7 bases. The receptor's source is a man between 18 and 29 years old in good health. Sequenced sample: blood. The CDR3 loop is CASGPGQDLDSMYYGYTF. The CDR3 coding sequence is TGTGCTAGTGGTCCCGGACAGGACTTAGATTCGATGTACTATGGCTACACCTTC.